The entry that follows covers one T cell receptor (beta chain) sequence. Antigen specificity is unknown. The CDR3 totals 16 residues. J was trimmed by 7 bases and V by 4 bases; bases with no gene match: 9. Germline-derived CDR1 and CDR2 are LGHDT and YNNKEL (reference sequence). The data are from a study of T cell responses to AZD1222 COVID-19 vaccine. Overall study findings and caveats: White British people made up most donors, females outnumbered males, and clonal diversity was possibly underestimated. Seropositive AZD1222 recipients at baseline numbered only 5 or 6.

The data were produced by immunoSEQ multiplex PCR, yet TCRdb's version contains in-frame clones alone and is incomplete. The profile shows fewer than 70,000 clones, around 90% of them singletons. The source material was peripheral blood, sampled on day 0 of AZD1222 vaccination. This chain connects TRBV3-1 (or the pseudogene TRBV3-2) to TRBJ2-6, with TRBD1 matching over 8 bases. This TCR derives from an adult in good health. The CDR3: CASSRPDRDSANVLTF. DNA of the CDR3: TGTGCCAGCAGCCGACCGGACAGGGATAGTGCCAACGTCCTGACTTTC.